This TCR beta chain was captured by sequencing in a study of T cell repertoires in cytomegalovirus infection. Study conclusions and caveats: The ex vivo response showed dominance by HLA-C-restricted CMV-specific TCR beta clonotypes.

TCRdb re-derived calls from the reads in MiXCR, one entry per CDR3 protein. The data hold around 550,000 distinct CDR3 sequences, with 26% observed a single time. The CDR3 has 16 amino acids. The germline CDR1 and CDR2 sequences are MDHEN and SYDVKM. With V trimmed by 5 bases and J by 9 bases, 14 bases remained unmatched. This clonotype was seen once. Its matching antigen is unknown. The TCR originated in a human donor in good health (CMV status not recorded). Some clones in this sample may be carry-over from other donors' samples. The chain combines TRBV28 with TRBJ2-2, with 8 nucleotides matching TRBD1. The material sequenced was PBMCs. CDR3 sequence (DNA): TGTGCCAGCAGTACGGCCGGGACAGGAACCCACCGGGAGCTGTTTTTT. Translated: CASSTAGTGTHRELFF.